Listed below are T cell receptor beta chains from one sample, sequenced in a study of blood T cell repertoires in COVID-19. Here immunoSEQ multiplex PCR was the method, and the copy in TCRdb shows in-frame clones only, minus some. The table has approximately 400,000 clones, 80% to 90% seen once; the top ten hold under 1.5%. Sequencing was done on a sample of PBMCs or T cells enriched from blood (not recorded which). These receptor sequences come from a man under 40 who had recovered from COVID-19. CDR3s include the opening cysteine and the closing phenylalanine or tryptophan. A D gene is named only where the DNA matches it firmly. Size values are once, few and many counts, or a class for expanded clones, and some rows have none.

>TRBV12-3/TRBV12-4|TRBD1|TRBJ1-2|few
TGTGCCAGCATAGGGACAGGGAGTGGCTACACCTTC
CASIGTGSGYTF
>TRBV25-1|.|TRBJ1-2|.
TGTGCCAGCAGTGAATCCCAGGGTATCTATGGCTACACCTTC
CASSESQGIYGYTF
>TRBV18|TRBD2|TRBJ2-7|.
TGTGCCAGCTCAGCGACCGGGACTAGCGGGGGGTCTTCCTACGAGCAGTACTTC
CASSATGTSGGSSYEQYF
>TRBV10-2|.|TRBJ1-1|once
TGCGCCAGCACCCCCAGGGCAGGGTCGGGCACTGAAGCTTTCTTT
CASTPRAGSGTEAFF
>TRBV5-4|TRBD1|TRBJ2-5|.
TGTGCCAGCACCATAGGGACAGCCGAAGAGACCCAGTACTTC
CASTIGTAEETQYF
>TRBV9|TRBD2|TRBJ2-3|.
TGTGCCAGCAGCGTAGTAGGGGCCGGCGGGGGGCCTGGAGATACGCAGTATTTT
CASSVVGAGGGPGDTQYF
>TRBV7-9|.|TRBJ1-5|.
TGTGCCAGCACCCACAGTTATAGCAATCAGCCCCAGCATTTT
CASTHSYSNQPQHF
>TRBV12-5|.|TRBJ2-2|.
TGTGCTAGTGACCCAGCAGGCGGGGAGCTGTTTTTT
CASDPAGGELFF
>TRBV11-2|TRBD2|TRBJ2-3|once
TGTGCCAGCAGCTTAGTCGGACTAGCGGGGACAGATACGCAGTATTTT
CASSLVGLAGTDTQYF
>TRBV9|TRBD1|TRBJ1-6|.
TGTGCCAGCAGCTCGGTGGGGACAGTAAGTTCAGCACCCCTCCACTTT
CASSSVGTVSSAPLHF
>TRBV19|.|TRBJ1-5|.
TGTGCCAGTACCCGGGATACTTATCAGCCCCAGCATTTT
CASTRDTYQPQHF
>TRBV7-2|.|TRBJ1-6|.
TGTGCCAGCAGCCCCGTAGGTTGGAGCTCCTATAATTCACCCCTCCACTTT
CASSPVGWSSYNSPLHF
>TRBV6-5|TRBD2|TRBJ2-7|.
TGTGCCAGCAGGTATAGCGGGGGGAGTACCTACGAGCAGTACTTC
CASRYSGGSTYEQYF
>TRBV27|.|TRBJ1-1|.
TGTGCCAGCATTAGTATCGGGGGATGGGGGACTGAAGCTTTCTTT
CASISIGGWGTEAFF
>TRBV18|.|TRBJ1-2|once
TGTGCCAGCTCATCGGACAGAAACTATGGCTACACCTTC
CASSSDRNYGYTF
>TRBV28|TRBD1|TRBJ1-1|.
TGTGCCAGCAGTTTAAGGGGGGGACAGGGAGCAGCTTTCTTT
CASSLRGGQGAAFF
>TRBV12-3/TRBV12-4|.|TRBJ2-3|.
TGTGCCAGCAGCTCACATTACGCAGATACGCAGTATTTT
CASSSHYADTQYF
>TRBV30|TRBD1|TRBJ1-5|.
TGTGCCTGGAACCGGGGGACAGGGGTGTATAGCAATCAGCCCCAGCATTTT
CAWNRGTGVYSNQPQHF
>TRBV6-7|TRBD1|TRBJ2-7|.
TGTGCCAGCAGTTGGGGACAGGTAATCTCCTACGAGCAGTACTTC
CASSWGQVISYEQYF
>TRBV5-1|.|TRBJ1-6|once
TGCGCCAGCAGCTTGGCACAGGGTGGGACACCCCTCCACTTT
CASSLAQGGTPLHF
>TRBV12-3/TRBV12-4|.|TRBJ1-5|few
TGTGCCAGCACTTCATCCTCTCCGGCCCAGCATTTT
CASTSSSPAQHF
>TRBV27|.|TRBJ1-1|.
TGTGCCAGCAGTGGACATGTGAACACTGAAGCTTTCTTT
CASSGHVNTEAFF